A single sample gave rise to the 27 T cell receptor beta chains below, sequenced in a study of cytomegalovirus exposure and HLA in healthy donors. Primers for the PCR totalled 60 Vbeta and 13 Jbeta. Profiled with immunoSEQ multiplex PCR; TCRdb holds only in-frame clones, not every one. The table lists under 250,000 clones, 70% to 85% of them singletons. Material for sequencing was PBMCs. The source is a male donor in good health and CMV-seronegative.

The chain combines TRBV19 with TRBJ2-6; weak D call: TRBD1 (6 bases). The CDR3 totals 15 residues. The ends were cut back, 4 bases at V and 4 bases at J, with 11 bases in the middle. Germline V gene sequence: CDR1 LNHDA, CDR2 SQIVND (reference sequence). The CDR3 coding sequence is TGTGCCAGTAGTAGACAGGATACGGGGGCCAACGTCCTGACTTTC. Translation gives CASSRQDTGANVLTF.

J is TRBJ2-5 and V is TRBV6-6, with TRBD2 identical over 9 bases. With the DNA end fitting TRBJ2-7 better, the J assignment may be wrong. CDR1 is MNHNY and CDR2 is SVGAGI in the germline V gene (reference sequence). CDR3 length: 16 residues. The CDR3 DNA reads TGTGCCAGCAGCTCCGTAGCGGGAGTAGGCTCCTACGAGCAGTACTTC. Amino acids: CASSSVAGVGSYEQYF.

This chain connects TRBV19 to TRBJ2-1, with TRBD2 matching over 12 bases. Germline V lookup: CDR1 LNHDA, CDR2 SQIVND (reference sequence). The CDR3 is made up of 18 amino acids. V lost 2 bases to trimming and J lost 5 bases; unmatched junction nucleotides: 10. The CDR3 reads CASSISGTSGRWDNEQFF. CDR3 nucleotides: TGTGCCAGTAGTATAAGCGGGACTAGCGGGCGCTGGGACAATGAGCAGTTCTTC.

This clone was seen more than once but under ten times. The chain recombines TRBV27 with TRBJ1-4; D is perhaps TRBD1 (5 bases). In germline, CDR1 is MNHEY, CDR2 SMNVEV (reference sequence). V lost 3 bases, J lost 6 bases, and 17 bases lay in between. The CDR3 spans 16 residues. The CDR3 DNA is TGTGCCAGCAGTTTCGGAGGGGCTTGGGCGGATGAAAAACTGTTTTTT. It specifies CASSFGGAWADEKLFF.

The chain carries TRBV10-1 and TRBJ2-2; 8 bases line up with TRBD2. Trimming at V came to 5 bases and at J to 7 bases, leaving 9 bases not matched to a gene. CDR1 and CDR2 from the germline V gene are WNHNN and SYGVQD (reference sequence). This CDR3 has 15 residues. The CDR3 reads CASSSKAGGSGELFF. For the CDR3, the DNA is TGCGCCAGCAGTTCGAAGGCGGGAGGAAGCGGGGAGCTGTTTTTT.

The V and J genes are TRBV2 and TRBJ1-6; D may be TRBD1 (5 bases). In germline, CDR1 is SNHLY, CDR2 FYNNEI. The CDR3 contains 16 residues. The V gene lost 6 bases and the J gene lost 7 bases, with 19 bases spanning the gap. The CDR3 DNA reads TGTGCCAGCAGGGATGACAGACGCAAATCCAATTCACCCCTCCACTTT. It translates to CASRDDRRKSNSPLHF.

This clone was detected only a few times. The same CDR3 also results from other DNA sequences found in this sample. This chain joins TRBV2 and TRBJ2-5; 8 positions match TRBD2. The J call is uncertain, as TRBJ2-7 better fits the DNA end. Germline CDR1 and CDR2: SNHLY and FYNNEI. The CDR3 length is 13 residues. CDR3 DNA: TGTGCCAGCAGTCTGGGACTAGCCTACGAGCAGTACTTC. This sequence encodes CASSLGLAYEQYF.

CDR3 DNA sequence: TGTGCCGGGAGCCCAGCCAAAAGGAACACTGAAGCTTTCTTT. Protein: CAGSPAKRNTEAFF. The chain has TRBV28 and TRBJ1-1; D gene unclear. Trimming left V 11 bases short and J 1 base short, with 17 bases between. The CDR3 length is 14 residues. The germline V gene has CDR1 MDHEN and CDR2 SYDVKM.

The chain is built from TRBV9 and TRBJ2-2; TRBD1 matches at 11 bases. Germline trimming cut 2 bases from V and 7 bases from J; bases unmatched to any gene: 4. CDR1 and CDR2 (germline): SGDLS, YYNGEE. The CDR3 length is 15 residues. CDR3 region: CASSVGGQGDGELFF. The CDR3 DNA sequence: TGTGCCAGCAGCGTGGGGGGACAGGGGGACGGGGAGCTGTTTTTT.

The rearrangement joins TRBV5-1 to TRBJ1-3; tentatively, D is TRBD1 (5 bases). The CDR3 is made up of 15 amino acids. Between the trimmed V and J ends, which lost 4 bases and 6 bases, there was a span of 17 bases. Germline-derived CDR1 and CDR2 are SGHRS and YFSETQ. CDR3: CASSPQGLQQNTIYF. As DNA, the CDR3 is TGCGCCAGCAGCCCGCAGGGATTACAGCAAAACACCATATATTTT.

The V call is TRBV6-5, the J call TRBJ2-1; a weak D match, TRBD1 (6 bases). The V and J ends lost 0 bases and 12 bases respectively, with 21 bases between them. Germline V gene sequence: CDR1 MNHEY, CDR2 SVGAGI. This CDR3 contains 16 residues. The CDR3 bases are TGTGCCAGCAGTTACTCGAGGGTTCAGGAGACAGGTCGGCAGTTCTTC. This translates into CASSYSRVQETGRQFF.

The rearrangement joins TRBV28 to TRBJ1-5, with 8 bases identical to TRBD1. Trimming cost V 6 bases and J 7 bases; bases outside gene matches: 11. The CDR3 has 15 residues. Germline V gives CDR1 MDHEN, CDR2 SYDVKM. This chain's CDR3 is CASRDQTGEGQPQHF. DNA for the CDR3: TGTGCCAGCAGGGACCAGACAGGGGAGGGACAGCCCCAGCATTTT.

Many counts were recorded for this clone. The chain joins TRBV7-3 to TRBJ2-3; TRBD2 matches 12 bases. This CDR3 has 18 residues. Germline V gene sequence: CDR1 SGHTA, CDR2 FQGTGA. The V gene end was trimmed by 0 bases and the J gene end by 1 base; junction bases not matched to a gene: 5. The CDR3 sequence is CASSLTASGGGRTDTQYF. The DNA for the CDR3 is TGTGCCAGCAGCTTAACCGCTAGCGGGGGGGGCCGCACAGATACGCAGTATTTT.

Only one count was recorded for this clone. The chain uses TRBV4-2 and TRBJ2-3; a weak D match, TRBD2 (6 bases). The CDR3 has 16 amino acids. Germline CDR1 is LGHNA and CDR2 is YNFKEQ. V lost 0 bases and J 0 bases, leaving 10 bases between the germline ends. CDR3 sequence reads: CASSQDWSGSTDTQYF. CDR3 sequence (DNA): TGTGCCAGCAGCCAAGATTGGAGCGGGAGCACAGATACGCAGTATTTT.

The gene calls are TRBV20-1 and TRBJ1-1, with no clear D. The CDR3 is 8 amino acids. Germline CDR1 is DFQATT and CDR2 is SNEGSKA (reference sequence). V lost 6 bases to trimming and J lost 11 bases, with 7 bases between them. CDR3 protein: CSAPVAFF. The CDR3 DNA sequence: TGCAGTGCCCCCGTCGCTTTCTTT.

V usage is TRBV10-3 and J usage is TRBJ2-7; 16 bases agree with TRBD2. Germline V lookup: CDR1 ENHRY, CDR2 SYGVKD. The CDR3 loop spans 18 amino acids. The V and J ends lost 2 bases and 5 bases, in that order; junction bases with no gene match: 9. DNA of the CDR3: TGTGCCATCAGTGAGCCGGGGACTAGCGGGAGGGCCCTACACGAGCAGTACTTC. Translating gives CAISEPGTSGRALHEQYF.

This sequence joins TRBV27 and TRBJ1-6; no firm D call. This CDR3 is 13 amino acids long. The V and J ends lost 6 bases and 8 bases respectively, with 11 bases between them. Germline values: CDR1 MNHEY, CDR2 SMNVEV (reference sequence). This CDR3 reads CASRGGFYSPLHF. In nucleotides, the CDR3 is TGTGCCAGCAGAGGAGGCTTTTATTCACCCCTCCACTTT.

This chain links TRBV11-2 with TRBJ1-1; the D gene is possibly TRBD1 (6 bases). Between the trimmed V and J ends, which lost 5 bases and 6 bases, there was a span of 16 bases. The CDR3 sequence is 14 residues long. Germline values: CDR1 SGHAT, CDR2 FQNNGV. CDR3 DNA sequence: TGTGCCAGCAGCCCTATCACAGGGTACGCTGAAGCTTTCTTT. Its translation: CASSPITGYAEAFF.

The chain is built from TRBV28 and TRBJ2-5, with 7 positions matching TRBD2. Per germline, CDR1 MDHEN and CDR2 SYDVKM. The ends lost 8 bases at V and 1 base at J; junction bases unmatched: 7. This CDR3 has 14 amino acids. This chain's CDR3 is CASLQTGGQETQYF. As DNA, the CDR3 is TGTGCCAGCCTTCAAACGGGAGGCCAAGAGACCCAGTACTTC.

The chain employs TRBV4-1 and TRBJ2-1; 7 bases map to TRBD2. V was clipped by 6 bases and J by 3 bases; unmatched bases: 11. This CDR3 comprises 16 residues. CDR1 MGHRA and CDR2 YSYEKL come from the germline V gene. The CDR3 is CASRETSATFYNEQFF. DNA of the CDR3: TGCGCCAGCAGGGAAACTAGCGCGACCTTCTACAATGAGCAGTTCTTC.

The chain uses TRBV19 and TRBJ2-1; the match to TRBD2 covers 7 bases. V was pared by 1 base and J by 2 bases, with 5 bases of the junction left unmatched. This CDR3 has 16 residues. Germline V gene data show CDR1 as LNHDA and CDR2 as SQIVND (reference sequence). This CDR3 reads CASSIVSSGAYNEQFF. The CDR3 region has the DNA TGTGCCAGTAGTATAGTTTCCAGCGGGGCCTACAATGAGCAGTTCTTC. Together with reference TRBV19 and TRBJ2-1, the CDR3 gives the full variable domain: DGGITQSPKYLFRKEGQNVTLSCEQNLNHDAMYWYRQDPGQGLRLIYYSQIVNDFQKGDIAEGYSVSREKKESFPLTVTSAQKNPTAFYLCASSIVSSGAYNEQFFGPGTRLTVL.

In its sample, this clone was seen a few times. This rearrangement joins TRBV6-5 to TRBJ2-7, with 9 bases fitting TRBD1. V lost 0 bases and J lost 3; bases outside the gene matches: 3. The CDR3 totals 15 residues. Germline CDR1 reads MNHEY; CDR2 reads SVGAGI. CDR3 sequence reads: CASSYSGQGYYEQYF. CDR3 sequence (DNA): TGTGCCAGCAGTTACTCGGGACAGGGCTACTACGAGCAGTACTTC.

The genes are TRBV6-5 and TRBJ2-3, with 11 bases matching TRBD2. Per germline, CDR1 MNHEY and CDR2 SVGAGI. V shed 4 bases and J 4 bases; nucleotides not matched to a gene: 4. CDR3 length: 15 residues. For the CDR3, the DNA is TGTGCCAGCAGTTCTAGCGGGAGGCCGGCAGATACGCAGTATTTT. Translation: CASSSSGRPADTQYF.

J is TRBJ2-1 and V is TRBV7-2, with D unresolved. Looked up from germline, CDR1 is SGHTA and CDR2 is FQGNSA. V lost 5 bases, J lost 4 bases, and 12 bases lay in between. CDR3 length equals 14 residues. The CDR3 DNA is TGTGCCAGCAGCATTAGCAGATTTTACAATGAGCAGTTCTTC. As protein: CASSISRFYNEQFF.

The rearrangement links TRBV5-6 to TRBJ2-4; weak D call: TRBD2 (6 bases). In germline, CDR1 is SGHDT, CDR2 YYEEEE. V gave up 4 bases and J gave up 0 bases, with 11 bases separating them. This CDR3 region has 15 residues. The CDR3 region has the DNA TGTGCCAGCAGCGGGAGGAGATTAGCCAAAAACATTCAGTACTTC. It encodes CASSGRRLAKNIQYF. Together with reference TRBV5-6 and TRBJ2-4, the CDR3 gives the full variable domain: DAGVTQSPTHLIKTRGQQVTLRCSPKSGHDTVSWYQQALGQGPQFIFQYYEEEERQRGNFPDRFSGHQFPNYSSELNVNALLLGDSALYLCASSGRRLAKNIQYFGAGTRLSVL.

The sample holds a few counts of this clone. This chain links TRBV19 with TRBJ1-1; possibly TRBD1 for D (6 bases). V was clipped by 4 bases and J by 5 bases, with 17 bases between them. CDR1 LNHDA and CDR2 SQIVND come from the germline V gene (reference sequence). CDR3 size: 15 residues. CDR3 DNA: TGTGCCAGTAGTAGCAGGTACAGGGCGAGAACTGAAGCTTTCTTT. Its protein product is CASSSRYRARTEAFF.

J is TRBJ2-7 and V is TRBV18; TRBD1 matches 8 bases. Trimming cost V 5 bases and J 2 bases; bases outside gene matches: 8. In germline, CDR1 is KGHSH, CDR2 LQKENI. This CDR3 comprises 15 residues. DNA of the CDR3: TGTGCCAGCTCAACAGGGGGAAGAGGGGCCTACGAGCAGTACTTC. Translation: CASSTGGRGAYEQYF.